This T cell receptor beta chain stems from a study of cytomegalovirus exposure and HLA in healthy donors. Some clones are missing from TCRdb's copy, which holds only in-frame ones; the method was immunoSEQ multiplex PCR. Among 170,000 or so clones listed, 84% were seen once. CDR1 is SGHNT, CDR2 YYREEE, per germline (reference sequence). CDR3 size: 15 residues. V gave up 2 bases and J gave up 0 bases, with 11 bases separating them. The rearrangement links TRBV5-4 to TRBJ1-2, with D maybe TRBD1 (6 bases). The sequence came from a woman aged 18-29 years in good health and CMV-seropositive. Sequencing was carried out using PBMCs. CDR3 DNA: TGTGCCAGCAGCTTTGGACAGCCGACTAACTATGGCTACACCTTC. Translating gives CASSFGQPTNYGYTF.